This T cell receptor beta chain was obtained from a study of PD-1 blockade in classical Hodgkin lymphoma. Study findings and constraints: The study found complete responders had baseline diversity similar to newly diagnosed patients. Possibly reflecting disease activity or prior therapy, repertoire differences have causes that remain undefined. Newly diagnosed patients were said to have less baseline TCR diversity than healthy donors did. Exclusion removed patients who began nivolumab under 1 year after ASCT.

V was clipped by 4 bases and J by 2 bases, with 0 bases between them. The CDR3 runs to 11 residues. Germline V gene lookup returns CDR1 SNHLY and CDR2 FYNNEI. Note on this clone: Its matching antigen is unknown.

With no exception, relapse followed autologous stem cell transplantation in all patients, and brentuximab vedotin exposure varied. Out of thawed PBMCs, magnetic negative selection purified CD4+ T cells. Sequencing was performed with immunoSEQ multiplex PCR; in TCRdb, only in-frame clones are kept and a portion is missing. The sample lists about 35,000 clones, 80% to 95% occurring once. J is TRBJ1-3 and V is TRBV2; D remains unclear. The specimen was CD4+ T cells from blood, collected at baseline. The TCR was taken from a human donor with classical Hodgkin lymphoma. CDR3 in amino acids: CASSAGNTIYF. In DNA, the CDR3 is TGTGCCAGCAGTGCTGGAAACACCATATATTTT.